This T cell receptor (beta chain) originates from a study of regulatory T cells in long-lasting Graves disease. Sample time point: persistent/refractory GD, antithyroid drugs over 5 years with positive TRAb. PBMC-derived RNA was used for the TCR library. An endocrinology department in Xi'an, China, supplied the patients. This clonotype was observed many times. Its antigen is as yet unknown. Germline values: CDR1 SGHAT, CDR2 FQNNGV. The CDR3 is 13 amino acids. Trimming shortened V by 5 bases and J by 7 bases, and 11 bases separated the two germline ends. Both iRepertoire HTBI primers and Arm-PCR of CDR3 regions were used to build the TCR beta libraries. MiXCR, run by TCRdb on the multiplex PCR reads, gives a single entry per CDR3 protein. The sample yields roughly 400,000 distinct CDR3 sequences, around 20% seen once. Study-wide findings and caveats: Persistent Graves' patients had lower TCR diversity than newly diagnosed ones.

The chain combines TRBV11-2 with TRBJ2-2, with D possibly being TRBD1 or TRBD2 (7 bases each). This sample comprised peripheral blood mononuclear cells (PBMCs), obtained when the disease was refractory, from a patient treated with antithyroid drugs. The receptor comes from a female donor with Graves disease. CDR3 protein: CASSLRGGGELFF. As DNA, the CDR3 is TGTGCCAGCAGCCTCAGGGGGGGCGGGGAGCTGTTTTTT.